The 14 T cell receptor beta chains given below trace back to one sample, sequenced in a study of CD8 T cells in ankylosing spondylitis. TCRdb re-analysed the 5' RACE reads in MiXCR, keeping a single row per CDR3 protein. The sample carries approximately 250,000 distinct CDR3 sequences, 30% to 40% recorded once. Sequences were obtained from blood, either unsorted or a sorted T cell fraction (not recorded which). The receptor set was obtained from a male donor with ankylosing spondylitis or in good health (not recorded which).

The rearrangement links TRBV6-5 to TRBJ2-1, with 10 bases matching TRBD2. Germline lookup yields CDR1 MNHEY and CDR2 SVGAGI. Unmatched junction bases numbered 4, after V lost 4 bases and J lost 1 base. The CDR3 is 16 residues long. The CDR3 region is CASSWVAGGSYNEQFF. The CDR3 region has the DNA TGTGCCAGCAGTTGGGTAGCGGGGGGTTCCTACAATGAGCAGTTCTTC.

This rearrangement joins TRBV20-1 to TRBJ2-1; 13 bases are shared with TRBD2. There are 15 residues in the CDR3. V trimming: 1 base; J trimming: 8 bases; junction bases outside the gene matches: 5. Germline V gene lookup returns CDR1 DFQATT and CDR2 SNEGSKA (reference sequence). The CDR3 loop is CSARGGTSGEDEQFF. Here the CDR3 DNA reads TGCAGTGCTAGAGGGGGGACTAGCGGGGAAGATGAGCAGTTCTTC.

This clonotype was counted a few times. CDR3 amino acids: CASSPRVGGETQYF. As DNA, the CDR3 is TGTGCCAGCAGCCCGAGGGTTGGGGGCGAGACCCAGTACTTC. V is TRBV28 and J is TRBJ2-5; D possibly corresponds to TRBD1 (6 bases). Germline assignment: CDR1 MDHEN and CDR2 SYDVKM. With 6 bases removed from V and 5 bases from J, the gap between germline ends came to 16 bases. The CDR3 runs 14 residues. Drawing the rest from reference TRBV28 and TRBJ2-5, the complete variable domain is DVKVTQSSRYLVKRTGEKVFLECVQDMDHENMFWYRQDPGLGLRLIYFSYDVKMKEKGDIPEGYSVSREKKERFSLILESASTNQTSMYLCASSPRVGGETQYFGPGTRLLVL.

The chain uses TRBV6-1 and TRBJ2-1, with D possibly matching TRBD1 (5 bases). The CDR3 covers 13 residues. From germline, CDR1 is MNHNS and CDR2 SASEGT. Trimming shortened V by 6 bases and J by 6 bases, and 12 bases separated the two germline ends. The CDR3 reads CASSSTGGNEQFF. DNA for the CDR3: TGTGCCAGCAGCTCTACAGGCGGCAATGAGCAGTTCTTC.

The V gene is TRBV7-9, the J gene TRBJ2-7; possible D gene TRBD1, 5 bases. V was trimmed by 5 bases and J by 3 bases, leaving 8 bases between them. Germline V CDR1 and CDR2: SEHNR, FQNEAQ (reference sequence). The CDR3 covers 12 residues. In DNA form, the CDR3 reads TGTGCCAGCAGCCTACAGGTCTACGAGCAGTACTTC. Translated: CASSLQVYEQYF.

In DNA form, the CDR3 reads TGTGCCAGCAGCTTGGCGACGGGGGGGGACGAGCAGTACTTC. Encoded protein: CASSLATGGDEQYF. The gene calls are TRBV5-6 and TRBJ2-7, with 8 bases lining up with TRBD2. The V gene end was trimmed by 0 bases and the J gene end by 5 bases; junction bases not matched to a gene: 4. The germline CDR1 and CDR2 sequences are SGHDT and YYEEEE. The CDR3 length is 14 residues.

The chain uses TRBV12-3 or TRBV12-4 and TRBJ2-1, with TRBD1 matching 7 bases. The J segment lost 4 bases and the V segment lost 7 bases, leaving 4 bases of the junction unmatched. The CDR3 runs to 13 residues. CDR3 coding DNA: TGTGCCAGCAACATGGGACAGTACAATGAGCAGTTCTTC. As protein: CASNMGQYNEQFF.

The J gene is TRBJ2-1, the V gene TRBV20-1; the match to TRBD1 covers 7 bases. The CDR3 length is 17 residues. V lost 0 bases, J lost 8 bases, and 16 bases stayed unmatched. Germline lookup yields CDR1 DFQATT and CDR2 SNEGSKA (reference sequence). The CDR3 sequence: CSARDWGRGGGRDEQFF. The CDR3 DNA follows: TGCAGTGCTAGAGATTGGGGTAGAGGGGGCGGAAGGGATGAGCAGTTCTTC.

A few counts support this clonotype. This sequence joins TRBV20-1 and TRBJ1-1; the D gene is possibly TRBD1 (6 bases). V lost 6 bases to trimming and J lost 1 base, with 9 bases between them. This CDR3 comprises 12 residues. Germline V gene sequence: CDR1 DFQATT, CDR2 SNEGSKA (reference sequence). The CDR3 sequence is CSARTANTEAFF. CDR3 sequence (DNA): TGCAGTGCGCGGACAGCGAACACTGAAGCTTTCTTT.

The CDR3, as DNA: TGTGCCAGCGGGACATCTTACAATGAGCAGTTCTTC. Translation gives CASGTSYNEQFF. The chain employs TRBV28 and TRBJ2-1; possibly TRBD1 for D (6 bases). CDR3 length equals 12 residues. The germline V gene encodes CDR1 MDHEN and CDR2 SYDVKM. V was pared by 8 bases and J by 4 bases, with 9 bases between. The variable domain in full, with the rest retrieved from reference TRBV28 and TRBJ2-1, is DVKVTQSSRYLVKRTGEKVFLECVQDMDHENMFWYRQDPGLGLRLIYFSYDVKMKEKGDIPEGYSVSREKKERFSLILESASTNQTSMYLCASGTSYNEQFFGPGTRLTVL.

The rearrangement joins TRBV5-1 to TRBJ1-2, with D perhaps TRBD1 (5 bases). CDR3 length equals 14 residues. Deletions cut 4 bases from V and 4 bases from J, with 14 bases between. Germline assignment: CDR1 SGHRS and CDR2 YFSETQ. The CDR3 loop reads CASSPAGGTYGYTF. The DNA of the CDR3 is TGCGCCAGCAGCCCCGCGGGGGGGACCTATGGCTACACCTTC.

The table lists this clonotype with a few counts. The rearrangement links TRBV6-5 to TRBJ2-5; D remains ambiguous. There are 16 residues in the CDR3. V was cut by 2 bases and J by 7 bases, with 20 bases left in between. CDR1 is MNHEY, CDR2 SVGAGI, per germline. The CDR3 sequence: CASSYRPGRSVGTQYF. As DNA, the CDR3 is TGTGCCAGCAGTTACCGCCCCGGCAGGTCGGTCGGGACCCAGTACTTC.

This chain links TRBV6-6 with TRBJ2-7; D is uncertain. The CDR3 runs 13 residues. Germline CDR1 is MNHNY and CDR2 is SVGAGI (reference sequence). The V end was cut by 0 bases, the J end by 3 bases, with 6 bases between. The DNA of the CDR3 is TGTGCCAGCAGTTACTCGCAGGTCTACGAGCAGTACTTC. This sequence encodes CASSYSQVYEQYF.

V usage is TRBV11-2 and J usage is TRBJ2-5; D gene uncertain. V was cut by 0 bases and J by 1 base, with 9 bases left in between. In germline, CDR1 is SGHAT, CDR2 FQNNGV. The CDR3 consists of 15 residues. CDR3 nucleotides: TGTGCCAGCAGCTTAGAGGGCCAGATCCAAGAGACCCAGTACTTC. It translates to CASSLEGQIQETQYF.